Following are 15 T cell receptor beta chains from one sample sequenced in a study of radiation and T cells in renal cell carcinoma. Specified time point: baseline pretreatment blood. Treatment defined: 15 Gy SBRT to primary tumor, nephrectomy 4 weeks later. Repertoires were generated with immunoSEQ multiplex PCR, while TCRdb's copy carries only in-frame clones and drops some. The table has around 160,000 clones, 88% seen once. Sequenced here: blood, sampled from a patient whose treatment included radiotherapy and nephrectomy. These receptors were taken from a woman aged 65 to 85 with renal cell carcinoma.

The genes are TRBV9 and TRBJ2-2; no definite D call. The V gene's germline CDR1 is SGDLS and CDR2 YYNGEE. V lost 0 bases to trimming and J lost 1 base, with 7 bases between them. CDR3 length: 15 residues. CDR3 protein: CASSVEVQNTGELFF. CDR3 sequence (DNA): TGTGCCAGCAGCGTAGAGGTACAGAACACCGGGGAGCTGTTTTTT. Combining the CDR3 with reference TRBV9 and TRBJ2-2 gives the whole variable domain DSGVTQTPKHLITATGQRVTLRCSPRSGDLSVYWYQQSLDQGLQFLIQYYNGEERAKGNILERFSAQQFPDLHSELNLSSLELGDSALYFCASSVEVQNTGELFFGEGSRLTVL.

This clone was found once. The chain combines TRBV5-1 with TRBJ2-4, with D possibly TRBD1 on 6 matching bases. This CDR3 region has 14 residues. CDR1 and CDR2 from the germline V gene are SGHRS and YFSETQ. V dropped 5 bases and J dropped 2 bases, with 11 bases sitting between them. In DNA, the CDR3 is TGCGCCAGCAGAGGGCAGGGGTCCAAAAACATTCAGTACTTC. Translated, it gives CASRGQGSKNIQYF.

This clone has just a few counts. The chain couples TRBV9 to TRBJ1-1, with unresolved D. The V gene's germline CDR1 is SGDLS and CDR2 YYNGEE. The CDR3 spans 14 residues. The V gene lost 0 bases and the J gene lost 5 bases, with 11 bases spanning the gap. CDR3 DNA sequence: TGTGCCAGCAGCGTAGGTATCATACGTACTGAAGCTTTCTTT. It translates to CASSVGIIRTEAFF.

The V call is TRBV5-6, the J call TRBJ1-3; D remains ambiguous. The CDR3 extends over 15 amino acids. Germline CDR1 SGHDT, CDR2 YYEEEE. With 4 bases removed from V and 4 bases from J, the gap between germline ends came to 15 bases. The CDR3 here is CASSTPGAGGNTIYF. CDR3 nucleotide sequence: TGTGCCAGCAGCACCCCGGGAGCGGGAGGAAACACCATATATTTT.

The CDR3: CASSLDSWNEQFF. In DNA, the CDR3 is TGTGCCAGCAGCTTGGACAGTTGGAATGAGCAGTTCTTC. The chain carries TRBV5-6 and TRBJ2-1; D remains unclear. From germline, CDR1 is SGHDT and CDR2 YYEEEE. The CDR3 length is 13 residues. The germline V and J ends were trimmed by 0 bases and 7 bases, with 8 bases remaining between them.

In its sample, this clone was seen a few times. V is TRBV7-3 and J is TRBJ1-1, with D unresolved. Germline-derived CDR1 and CDR2 are SGHTA and FQGTGA. The CDR3 totals 15 residues. Trimming pared 1 base from V and 4 bases from J, leaving 13 bases between. The CDR3: CASSLRVAGLTEAFF. The CDR3 nucleotides read TGTGCCAGCAGCTTAAGGGTCGCAGGCCTCACTGAAGCTTTCTTT.

Here the CDR3 DNA reads TGTGCCAGCAGCTTACGTTCTAGCGGGGGCAACAATGAGCAGTTCTTC. It codes for CASSLRSSGGNNEQFF. The rearrangement uses TRBV7-3 and TRBJ2-1; TRBD2 matches at 10 bases. In germline, CDR1 is SGHTA, CDR2 FQGTGA. J lost 5 bases, V lost 2 bases, and 6 bases had no gene match. This CDR3 region has 16 residues.

The rearrangement uses TRBV4-1 and TRBJ1-4; D uncertain. V shed 0 bases and J shed 4 bases, with 12 bases lying between them. The CDR3 length is 16 residues. Per the germline V gene, CDR1 is MGHRA and CDR2 is YSYEKL. The CDR3 protein is CASSQEGERLNEKLFF. The CDR3 DNA follows: TGCGCCAGCAGCCAAGAGGGAGAGAGGCTTAATGAAAAACTGTTTTTT.

This chain uses TRBV15 with TRBJ2-7; TRBD1 or TRBD2 may be the D gene (5 bases each). The CDR3 runs to 14 residues. With 3 bases removed from V and 2 bases from J, the gap between germline ends came to 11 bases. Germline CDR1 LNHNV, CDR2 YYDKDF (reference sequence). The CDR3 sequence is CATSRGWGTYEQYF. The CDR3 DNA sequence: TGTGCCACCAGCAGGGGATGGGGGACCTACGAGCAGTACTTC.

A remark on this clone: The same CDR3 is also encoded by other DNA sequences in this sample. This chain links TRBV5-1 with TRBJ2-2, with unresolved D. V shed 0 bases and J shed 0 bases, with 3 bases lying between them. The germline gives CDR1 SGHRS, CDR2 YFSETQ. The CDR3 has 14 amino acids. The DNA of the CDR3 is TGCGCCAGCAGCTTGGAGCCGAACACCGGGGAGCTGTTTTTT. As protein: CASSLEPNTGELFF.

The CDR3 protein is CASSPYGQGSNQPQHF. Here the CDR3 DNA reads TGTGCCAGCAGTCCCTATGGACAGGGTAGCAATCAGCCCCAGCATTTT. V is TRBV28 and J is TRBJ1-5; 8 bases match TRBD1. The CDR3 has 16 amino acids. The germline V gene encodes CDR1 MDHEN and CDR2 SYDVKM. V trimming: 5 bases; J trimming: 0 bases; junction bases outside the gene matches: 6.

The count of this clone is one. This sequence joins TRBV7-9 and TRBJ1-6; perhaps TRBD1 as D (6 bases). V was cut by 0 bases and J by 6 bases, with 9 bases left in between. The germline gives CDR1 SEHNR, CDR2 FQNEAQ (reference sequence). The CDR3 sequence is 15 residues long. The CDR3 spells CASSLARGGNSPLHF. Here the CDR3 DNA reads TGTGCCAGCAGCTTAGCGAGGGGGGGTAATTCACCCCTCCACTTT.

The V and J genes are TRBV5-4 and TRBJ2-7; D possibly matches TRBD1 or TRBD2 (7 bases each). Trimming pared 5 bases from V and 2 bases from J, leaving 14 bases between. Germline-derived CDR1 and CDR2 are SGHNT and YYREEE (reference sequence). The length of the CDR3 is 14 residues. Written as DNA, the CDR3 is TGTGCCAGCAGTGCCAGGGGGGGGGCCTACGAGCAGTACTTC. It yields the protein CASSARGGAYEQYF.

This chain joins TRBV12-5 and TRBJ2-1; 10 bases map to TRBD1. The V gene's germline CDR1 is LGHNT and CDR2 FRNRAP. J was trimmed by 8 bases and V by 1 base; bases with no gene match: 2. This CDR3 is 14 amino acids long. This CDR3 reads CASGLGQGAYEQFF. CDR3 bases: TGTGCTAGTGGTTTGGGACAGGGGGCCTATGAGCAGTTCTTC.

In regard to this clone: Other DNA sequences in this specimen translate into the identical CDR3. This sequence joins TRBV18 and TRBJ1-5; 7 bases line up with TRBD1. Germline V gives CDR1 KGHSH, CDR2 LQKENI. The junction had 11 bases not matched to a gene; V was cut back by 6 bases and J by 9 bases. The CDR3 sequence is 14 residues long. The CDR3: CASSLGQDQGPQHF. Written as DNA, the CDR3 is TGTGCCAGCTCCCTCGGACAGGACCAGGGGCCCCAGCATTTT.